The 8 T cell receptor beta chains presented below share a single source sample, sequenced in a study of T cell responses to AZD1222 COVID-19 vaccine. Repertoires were generated with immunoSEQ multiplex PCR, while TCRdb's copy carries only in-frame clones and drops some. This table has around 95,000 clones, roughly 90% appearing once. The sequencing used peripheral blood, collected on day 0 of AZD1222 vaccination. All receptors come from an adult in good health.

This clone has a single count. The chain employs TRBV21-1 and TRBJ2-5; the DNA was not compared with TRBD1, the D call given in the table. TRBV21-1 is shown as a pseudogene. CDR3 length equals 15 residues. The CDR3 coding sequence is TGTGCCAGCAGCAAAGTTGGACGGACACAAGAGACCCAGTACTTC. It yields the protein CASSKVGRTQETQYF.

This clone was seen once. The J gene is TRBJ2-7, the V gene TRBV10-1, with 7 positions matching TRBD1. Trimming cost V 0 bases and J 4 bases; bases outside gene matches: 3. This CDR3 is 14 amino acids long. Germline assignment: CDR1 WNHNN and CDR2 SYGVQD (reference sequence). CDR3 in DNA: TGCGCCAGCAGTGAGTCAGGGACAGCGTACGAGCAGTACTTC. Its protein is CASSESGTAYEQYF.

The V call is TRBV6-6, the J call TRBJ1-6; 8 bases are a match to TRBD1. From germline, CDR1 is MNHNY and CDR2 SVGAGI (reference sequence). This CDR3 has 13 residues. Trimming at V came to 6 bases and at J to 12 bases, leaving 7 bases not matched to a gene. The CDR3 nucleotides read TGTGCCAGCAGAGAGGGACAGGCCTTACCCCTCCACTTT. This translates into CASREGQALPLHF.

The chain recombines TRBV10-1 with TRBJ2-7; 11 positions match TRBD2. Germline CDR1 and CDR2: WNHNN and SYGVQD (reference sequence). The length of the CDR3 is 16 residues. V shed 3 bases, J shed 3 bases, and the junction held 7 bases outside the gene matches. The CDR3 DNA is TGCGCCAGCAGTGATGGGGTAGCGGGAGGGCTCTACGAGCAGTACTTC. Translated, it gives CASSDGVAGGLYEQYF.

The V and J genes are TRBV7-8 and TRBJ2-2; D gene ambiguous. Germline-derived CDR1 and CDR2 are SGHVS and FQNEAQ. Trimming took 3 bases from V and 3 from J, leaving 8 bases between them. CDR3 length equals 14 residues. DNA of the CDR3: TGTGCCAGCAGCTTCGGGCTACACACCGGGGAGCTGTTTTTT. Translation: CASSFGLHTGELFF. Using reference TRBV7-8 and TRBJ2-2 for the parts outside the CDR3, the full variable domain is GAGVSQSPRYKVAKRGQDVALRCDPISGHVSLFWYQQALGQGPEFLTYFQNEAQLDKSGLPSDRFFAERPEGSVSTLKIQRTQQEDSAVYLCASSFGLHTGELFFGEGSRLTVL.

This sequence joins TRBV28 and TRBJ2-7, with TRBD1 matching over 7 bases. The CDR3 consists of 16 residues. CDR1 is MDHEN and CDR2 is SYDVKM in the germline V gene. The J segment lost 4 bases and the V segment lost 4 bases, leaving 13 bases of the junction unmatched. Here the CDR3 DNA reads TGTGCCAGCAGTTCTCGTAACAGGGGAAGGCCTTACGAGCAGTACTTC. This encodes CASSSRNRGRPYEQYF. Variable domain in full (rest from reference TRBV28 and TRBJ2-7): DVKVTQSSRYLVKRTGEKVFLECVQDMDHENMFWYRQDPGLGLRLIYFSYDVKMKEKGDIPEGYSVSREKKERFSLILESASTNQTSMYLCASSSRNRGRPYEQYFGPGTRLTVT.

The chain recombines TRBV2 with TRBJ2-1; D remains unclear. CDR1 SNHLY and CDR2 FYNNEI come from the germline V gene. CDR3 length: 15 residues. Trimming took off 6 bases at V and 0 bases at J, with 12 bases between the two ends. The CDR3 loop is CASSATSSSYNEQFF. In DNA, the CDR3 is TGTGCCAGCAGCGCCACTTCGAGCTCCTACAATGAGCAGTTCTTC.

This chain joins TRBV21-1 and TRBJ2-7; TRBD2 reflects the table's D call only, with no check against the DNA. TRBV21-1 represents a pseudogene. The CDR3 is 18 residues long. CDR3 nucleotide sequence: TGTGCCAGCAGCAAAGGGGATCGGGGACTAGCGGGAGCAAACGAGCAGTACTTC. It codes for CASSKGDRGLAGANEQYF.